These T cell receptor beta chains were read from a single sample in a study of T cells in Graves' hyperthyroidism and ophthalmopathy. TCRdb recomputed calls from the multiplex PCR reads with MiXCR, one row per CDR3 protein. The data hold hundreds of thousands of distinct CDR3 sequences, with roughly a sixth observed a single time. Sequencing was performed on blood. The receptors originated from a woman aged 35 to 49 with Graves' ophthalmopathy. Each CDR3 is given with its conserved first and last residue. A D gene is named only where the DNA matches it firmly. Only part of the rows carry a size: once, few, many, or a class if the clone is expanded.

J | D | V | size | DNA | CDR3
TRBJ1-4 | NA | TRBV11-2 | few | TGTGCCAGCAGCCCGGCGGGTCCCAATGAAAAACTGTTTTTT | CASSPAGPNEKLFF
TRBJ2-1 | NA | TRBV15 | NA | TGTGCCACCAGCAGAGATCGGGCAGGGGTTGAGTTCTTC | CATSRDRAGVEFF
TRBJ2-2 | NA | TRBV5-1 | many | TGCGCCAGCAGAGAGTCTCTTACCGGGGAGCTGTTTTTT | CASRESLTGELFF
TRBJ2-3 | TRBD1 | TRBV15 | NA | TGTGCCACCAGGGGGACAGGGGCCAGCACAGATACGCAGTATTTT | CATRGTGASTDTQYF
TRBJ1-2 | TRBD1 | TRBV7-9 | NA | TGTGCCAGCAGCACCGACAGGGCGGGTGGAGGCTACACCTTC | CASSTDRAGGGYTF
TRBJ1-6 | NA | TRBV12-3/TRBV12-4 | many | TGTGCCAGCAGTAGGGGGAAGGCACCCCTCCACTTT | CASSRGKAPLHF
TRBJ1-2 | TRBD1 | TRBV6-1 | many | TGTGCCAGCAACACGGACAGGGGGCTTGATGGCTACACCTTC | CASNTDRGLDGYTF
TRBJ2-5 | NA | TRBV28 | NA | TGTGCCAGCAGTTTCAGGGTTTTCTTAGGCCAAGAGACCCAGTACTTC | CASSFRVFLGQETQYF
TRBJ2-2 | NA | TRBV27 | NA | TGTGCCAGCAGCCGACTCGCGGCTAACACCGGGGAGCTGTTTTTT | CASSRLAANTGELFF
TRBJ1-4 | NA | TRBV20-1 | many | TGCAGTGCTCTCGAGAAGGAAAAACTGTTTTTT | CSALEKEKLFF
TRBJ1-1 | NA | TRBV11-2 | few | TGTGCCAGCAGTTTTAGGGGTTCTGGAGCTTTCTTT | CASSFRGSGAFF
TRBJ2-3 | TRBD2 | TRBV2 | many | TGTGCCAGCAGTGCTTACTGGGAGGGCAGCACAGATACGCAGTATTTT | CASSAYWEGSTDTQYF
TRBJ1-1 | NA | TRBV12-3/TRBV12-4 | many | TGTGCCAGCAGTGTGGGGAGACAGAACACTGAAGCTTTCTTT | CASSVGRQNTEAFF
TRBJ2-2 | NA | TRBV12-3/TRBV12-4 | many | TGTGCCAGCAGGGTTATGAACACCGGGGAGCTGTTTTTT | CASRVMNTGELFF